This T cell receptor (beta chain) was sequenced in a study of T cells in Graves' hyperthyroidism and ophthalmopathy. Across the study: Peripheral blood sampling occurred at initial diagnosis, before any treatment.

Findings and caveats of the study: Among clonotypes expanded in thyroid above 0.001, most were also found in blood.

There were TCR beta CDR3 regions amplified from RNA transcripts. Initially, a first-round RT-PCR of the TCR CDR3 employed the HTBI primer set. Using its own MiXCR run on the multiplex PCR reads, TCRdb lists one record per CDR3 protein. The sample records around 300,000 distinct CDR3 sequences, roughly 22% being singletons. Based on clinical symptoms, serum thyroxine and TRAb, thyroid ultrasound and orbital computed tomography, diagnoses were reached. PBMCs were collected from a roughly 9.7 ml volume of fresh peripheral blood. This clonotype came up a few times. The antigen is not known. Germline CDR1 reads SGHKS; CDR2 reads YYEKEE (reference sequence). CDR3 size: 13 residues. V gave up 4 bases and J gave up 4 bases, with 11 bases separating them.

What was sequenced was blood. The receptor was isolated from a man in his thirties or forties with Graves' ophthalmopathy. V and J are TRBV5-5 and TRBJ1-1; tentative D call: TRBD1 (6 bases). The CDR3 sequence is CASSRLRGTEAFF. The CDR3 nucleotides read TGTGCCAGCAGCAGACTCAGGGGCACTGAAGCTTTCTTT.